The T cell receptor (beta chain) under discussion was sequenced for a study of cytomegalovirus exposure and HLA in healthy donors. Only in-frame clones appear in the TCRdb table, and some are missing; sequencing was by immunoSEQ multiplex PCR. Of 120,000 or so clones listed, 70% to 90% were seen once; the top ten hold under 2%. There are 14 residues in the CDR3. Germline CDR1 is MGHRA and CDR2 is YSYEKL. Between the trimmed V and J ends, which lost 6 bases and 0 bases, there was a span of 11 bases. V is TRBV4-1 and J is TRBJ1-1, with D perhaps matching TRBD1 (5 bases). The sample consisted of PBMCs. This TCR derives from a woman between 18 and 29 years old in good health and CMV-seronegative. The CDR3: CASRGPLMNTEAFF. The DNA for the CDR3 is TGCGCCAGCAGGGGGCCCCTCATGAACACTGAAGCTTTCTTT.